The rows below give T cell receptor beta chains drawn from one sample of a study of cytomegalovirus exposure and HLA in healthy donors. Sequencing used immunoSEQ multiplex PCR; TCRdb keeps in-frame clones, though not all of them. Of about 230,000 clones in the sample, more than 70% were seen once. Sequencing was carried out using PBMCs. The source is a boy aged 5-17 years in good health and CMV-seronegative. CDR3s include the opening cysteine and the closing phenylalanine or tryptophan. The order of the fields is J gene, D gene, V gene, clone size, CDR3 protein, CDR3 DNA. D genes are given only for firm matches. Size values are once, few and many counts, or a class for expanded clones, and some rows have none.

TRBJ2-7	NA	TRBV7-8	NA	CASSRRSTRVREQYF	TGTGCCAGCAGCCGGCGAAGTACCAGGGTGCGCGAGCAGTACTTC
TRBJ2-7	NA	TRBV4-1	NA	CASSLGSSYEQYF	TGCGCCAGCAGCCTGGGCAGCTCCTACGAGCAGTACTTC
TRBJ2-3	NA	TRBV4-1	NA	CASSQEDLAQYF	TGCGCCAGCAGCCAAGAAGACCTAGCGCAGTATTTT
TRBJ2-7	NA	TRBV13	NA	CASSLGRGTAYEQYF	TGTGCCAGCAGCTTAGGCCGAGGGACTGCCTACGAGCAGTACTTC
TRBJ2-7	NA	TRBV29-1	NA	CSVRLRDVAHEQYF	TGCAGCGTTCGTCTTCGTGACGTAGCCCACGAGCAGTACTTC
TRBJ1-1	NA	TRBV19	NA	CASSMDGVNTEAFF	TGTGCCAGTAGTATGGACGGGGTGAACACTGAAGCTTTCTTT
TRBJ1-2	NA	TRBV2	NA	CASKEDWRNYGYTF	TGTGCCAGCAAAGAGGACTGGCGTAACTATGGCTACACCTTC
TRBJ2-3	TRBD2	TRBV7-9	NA	CASSRSGRFGTDTQYF	TGTGCCAGCAGCAGGAGCGGGAGGTTCGGCACAGATACGCAGTATTTT
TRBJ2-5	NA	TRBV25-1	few	CASGGGKETQYF	TGTGCCAGCGGCGGAGGGAAAGAGACCCAGTACTTC
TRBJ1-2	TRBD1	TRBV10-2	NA	CASSVDRGSGYTF	TGCGCCAGCAGTGTCGACAGGGGCTCTGGCTACACCTTC
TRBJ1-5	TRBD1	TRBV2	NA	CASSDLDRGNQPQHF	TGTGCCAGCAGTGATTTGGACAGGGGCAATCAGCCCCAGCATTTT
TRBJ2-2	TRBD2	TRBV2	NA	CASSDAGGPVGELFF	TGTGCCAGCAGTGATGCGGGAGGGCCAGTCGGGGAGCTGTTTTTT
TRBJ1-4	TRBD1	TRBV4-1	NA	CASSQPGTGTHEKLFF	TGCGCCAGCAGCCAACCCGGGACAGGAACTCACGAAAAACTGTTTTTT
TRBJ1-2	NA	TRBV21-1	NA	CASSKPPEDRGDRGYGYTF	TGTGCCAGCAGCAAACCCCCCGAGGACAGGGGGGATCGCGGCTATGGCTACACCTTC
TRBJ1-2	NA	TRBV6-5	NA	CASSRGHRYGYTF	TGTGCCAGCAGTCGCGGACACCGGTACGGCTACACCTTC
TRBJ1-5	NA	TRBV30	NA	CAWSRPSDNQPQHF	TGTGCCTGGTCTCGCCCCAGCGATAATCAGCCCCAGCATTTT
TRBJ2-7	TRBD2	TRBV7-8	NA	CASSLVVPLGTSGSYEQYF	TGTGCCAGCAGCTTAGTGGTACCATTGGGGACTAGCGGCTCCTACGAGCAGTACTTC
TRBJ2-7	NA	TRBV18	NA	CASSALAQYYEQYF	TGTGCCAGCTCAGCCCTAGCGCAGTACTACGAGCAGTACTTC